These T cell receptor beta chains were read from a single sample in a study of shared T cell receptors in the human thymus. Clones were sequenced by immunoSEQ multiplex PCR, and TCRdb holds only the in-frame ones, with some missing. The data hold 700,000 to 750,000 clones, with approximately 85% observed a single time. This same sample was also taken into another study, of human thymus T cells.

Material: thymocytes. These receptors all stem from a girl in the first two years of life with a congenital heart defect. Both conserved end residues are part of each CDR3. D genes are given only for firm matches. Clone size is not always given. Where it is, it says once, few, many or a class for expanded clones.

J: TRBJ2-1; V: TRBV25-1; size: .; D: TRBD2; length: 16; DNA: TGTGCCAGCAGGACTAGCGGGGGGAAAGATAACAATGAGCAGTTCTTC; CDR3: CASRTSGGKDNNEQFF
J: TRBJ2-2; V: TRBV10-3; size: .; D: .; length: 15; DNA: TGTGCCATCAGCGATTGGACTGAGTACACCGGGGAGCTGTTTTTT; CDR3: CAISDWTEYTGELFF
J: TRBJ1-6; V: TRBV4-2; size: .; D: .; length: 16; DNA: TGTGCCAGCAGCCAAGGGGTCAGGGGTTGGGATTCACCCCTCCACTTT; CDR3: CASSQGVRGWDSPLHF
J: TRBJ1-6; V: TRBV6-1; size: .; D: .; length: 13; DNA: TGTGCCAGCAGTCCGGGTTGGAATTCACCCCTCCACTTT; CDR3: CASSPGWNSPLHF
J: TRBJ1-3; V: TRBV6-1; size: .; D: .; length: 15; DNA: TGTGCCAGCAGTTTCCAGGGGCCCTCTGGAAACACCATATATTTT; CDR3: CASSFQGPSGNTIYF
J: TRBJ1-5; V: TRBV11-2; size: .; D: .; length: 13; DNA: TGTGCCAGCAGCTTAGATAGAAGTCAGCCCCAGCATTTT; CDR3: CASSLDRSQPQHF
J: TRBJ2-3; V: TRBV28; size: .; D: TRBD2; length: 15; DNA: TGTGCCAGCAGTTTATTGCGGGGGAGCACAGATACGCAGTATTTT; CDR3: CASSLLRGSTDTQYF
J: TRBJ1-1; V: TRBV27; size: .; D: .; length: 14; DNA: TGTGCCAGCAGTCCCCCCACTGGGAACACTGAAGCTTTCTTT; CDR3: CASSPPTGNTEAFF
J: TRBJ2-1; V: TRBV7-8; size: .; D: TRBD2; length: 17; DNA: TGTGCCAGCAGACACCCGGGGGGGGGTCCCTCCTACAATGAGCAGTTCTTC; CDR3: CASRHPGGGPSYNEQFF
J: TRBJ1-2; V: TRBV14; size: .; D: .; length: 12; DNA: TGTGCCAGCAGCCAAGCCAGGGATGGCTACACCTTC; CDR3: CASSQARDGYTF
J: TRBJ2-1; V: TRBV7-6; size: .; D: TRBD2; length: 16; DNA: TGTGCCAGCAGCCACCGACTAGCGGGGGGCGGAAATGAGCAGTTCTTC; CDR3: CASSHRLAGGGNEQFF
J: TRBJ1-5; V: TRBV28; size: .; D: .; length: 17; DNA: TGTGCCAGCCGACAGTTTCCCGGACACCAAAGCAATCAGCCCCAGCATTTT; CDR3: CASRQFPGHQSNQPQHF
J: TRBJ1-6; V: TRBV4-3; size: .; D: TRBD1; length: 18; DNA: TGCGCCAGCAGCCAAGGGTGGGATAGACAGGGTGGTAATTCACCCCTCCACTTT; CDR3: CASSQGWDRQGGNSPLHF
J: TRBJ1-6; V: TRBV19; size: .; D: TRBD1; length: 15; DNA: TGTGCCAGTAGTATAGGGGACAGGGGACGTTCACCCCTCCACTTT; CDR3: CASSIGDRGRSPLHF
J: TRBJ2-2; V: TRBV4-1; size: .; D: .; length: 14; DNA: TGCGCCAGCAGCCCGGCAGGGAACACCGGGGAGCTGTTTTTT; CDR3: CASSPAGNTGELFF
J: TRBJ2-7; V: TRBV6-1; size: .; D: .; length: 13; DNA: TGTGCCAGCAGTGTAGGGGGTACCTACGAGCAGTACTTC; CDR3: CASSVGGTYEQYF
J: TRBJ2-6; V: TRBV14; size: .; D: .; length: 20; DNA: TGTGCCAGCAGCCAAGCCCACGAGCAGGGGCCAAGCTCTGGGGCCAACGTCCTGACTTTC; CDR3: CASSQAHEQGPSSGANVLTF
J: TRBJ1-4; V: TRBV25-1; size: .; D: .; length: 14; DNA: TGTGCCAGCAGTGAACCGGACAGACATGAAAAACTGTTTTTT; CDR3: CASSEPDRHEKLFF
J: TRBJ1-4; V: TRBV2; size: .; D: .; length: 12; DNA: TGTGCCAGCATGGGGCTCGATGAAAAGCTGTTTTTT; CDR3: CASMGLDEKLFF
J: TRBJ1-2; V: TRBV6-1; size: .; D: .; length: 16; DNA: TGTGCCAGCAGTGAAGATCAGCGGCCTGTAAAGGATGGCTACACCTTC; CDR3: CASSEDQRPVKDGYTF
J: TRBJ1-1; V: TRBV6-1; size: few; D: .; length: 13; DNA: TGTGCCAGCAGGAGGGGGGGCGACACTGAAGCTTTCTTT; CDR3: CASRRGGDTEAFF
J: TRBJ1-1; V: TRBV9; size: .; D: TRBD1; length: 14; DNA: TGTGCCAGCAGCCTCGGGACAGCGAACACTGAAGCTTTCTTT; CDR3: CASSLGTANTEAFF
J: TRBJ2-7; V: TRBV9; size: .; D: TRBD1; length: 13; DNA: TGTGCCAGCAGCCCCCCCGGACAGGCCGAGCAGTACTTC; CDR3: CASSPPGQAEQYF
J: TRBJ1-2; V: TRBV28; size: .; D: .; length: 12; DNA: TGTGCCAGCAGCGAGGCGGGCTATGGCTACACCTTC; CDR3: CASSEAGYGYTF
J: TRBJ1-1; V: TRBV6-6; size: .; D: .; length: 11; DNA: TGTGCCAGCAGTTACGGCCCTGAAGCTTTCTTT; CDR3: CASSYGPEAFF
J: TRBJ1-1; V: TRBV18; size: .; D: TRBD1; length: 15; DNA: TGTGCCAGCTCCGCACCGGGACAGGGAGACACTGAAGCTTTCTTT; CDR3: CASSAPGQGDTEAFF
J: TRBJ2-5; V: TRBV13; size: .; D: .; length: 15; DNA: TGTGCCAGCAGCTCACCGGGACGGGAGCATGCGACCCAGTACTTC; CDR3: CASSSPGREHATQYF
J: TRBJ2-1; V: TRBV28; size: .; D: TRBD2; length: 15; DNA: TGTGCCAGCAGCCACGGGACTAGCGGGGGGAATGAGCAGTTCTTC; CDR3: CASSHGTSGGNEQFF
J: TRBJ1-1; V: TRBV12-5; size: .; D: .; length: 13; DNA: TGTGCTAGTGGCCACTACCAGAACACTGAAGCTTTCTTT; CDR3: CASGHYQNTEAFF
J: TRBJ2-7; V: TRBV28; size: .; D: .; length: 15; DNA: TGTGCCAGCGCGAACCCCACAGGGCCCAAATACGAGCAGTACTTC; CDR3: CASANPTGPKYEQYF
J: TRBJ2-3; V: TRBV5-1; size: .; D: .; length: 18; DNA: TGCGCCAGCAGCCACCCCCGTAGAGCCCCGGGGGGCACAGATACGCAGTATTTT; CDR3: CASSHPRRAPGGTDTQYF
J: TRBJ1-4; V: TRBV11-2; size: once; D: TRBD1; length: 18; DNA: TGTGCCAGCAGCTTTTCGGACCAGACGGGACAGATAAATGAAAAACTGTTTTTT; CDR3: CASSFSDQTGQINEKLFF